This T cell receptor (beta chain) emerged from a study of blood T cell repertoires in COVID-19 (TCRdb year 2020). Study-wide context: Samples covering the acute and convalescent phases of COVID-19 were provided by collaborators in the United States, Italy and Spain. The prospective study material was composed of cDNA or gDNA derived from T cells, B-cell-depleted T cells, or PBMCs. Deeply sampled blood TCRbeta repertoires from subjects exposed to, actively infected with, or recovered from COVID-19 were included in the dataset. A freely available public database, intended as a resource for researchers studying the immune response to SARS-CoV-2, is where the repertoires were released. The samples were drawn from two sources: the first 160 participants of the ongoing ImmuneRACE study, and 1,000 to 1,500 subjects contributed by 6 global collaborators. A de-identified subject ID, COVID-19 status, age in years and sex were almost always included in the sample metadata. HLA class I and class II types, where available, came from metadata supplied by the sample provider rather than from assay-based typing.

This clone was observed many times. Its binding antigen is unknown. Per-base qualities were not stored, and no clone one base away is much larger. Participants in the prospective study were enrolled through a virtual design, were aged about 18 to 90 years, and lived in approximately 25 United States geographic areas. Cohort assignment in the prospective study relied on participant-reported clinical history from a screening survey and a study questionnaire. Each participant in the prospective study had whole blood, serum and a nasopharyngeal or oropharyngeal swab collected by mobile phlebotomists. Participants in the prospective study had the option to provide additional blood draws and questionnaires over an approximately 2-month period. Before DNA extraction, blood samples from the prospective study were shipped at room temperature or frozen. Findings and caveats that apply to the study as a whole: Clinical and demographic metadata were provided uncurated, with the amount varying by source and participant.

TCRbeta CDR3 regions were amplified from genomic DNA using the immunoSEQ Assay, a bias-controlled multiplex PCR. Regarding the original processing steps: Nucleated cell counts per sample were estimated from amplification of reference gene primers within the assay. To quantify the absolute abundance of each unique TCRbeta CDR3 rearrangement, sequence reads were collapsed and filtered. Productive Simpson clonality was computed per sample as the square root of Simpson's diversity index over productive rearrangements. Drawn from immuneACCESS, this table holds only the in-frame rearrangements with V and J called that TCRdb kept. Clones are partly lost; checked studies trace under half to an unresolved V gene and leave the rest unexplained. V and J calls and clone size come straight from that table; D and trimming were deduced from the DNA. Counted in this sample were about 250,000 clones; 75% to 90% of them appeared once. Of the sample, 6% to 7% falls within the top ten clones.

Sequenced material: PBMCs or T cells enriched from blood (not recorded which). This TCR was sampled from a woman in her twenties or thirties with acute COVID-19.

Here the CDR3 is given as CASGEPPSYEQYF. The DNA is as follows: TGTGCCAGCGGGGAGCCTCCTTCCTACGAGCAGTACTTC. Here the chain combines TRBV28 and TRBJ2-7, and TRBD2 may be the D gene, going by 5 matching bases. The germline V gene specifies MDHEN as CDR1 and SYDVKM as CDR2. Counted from cysteine to phenylalanine, this CDR3 has 13 amino acids. Only the CDR3 DNA is retained, 39 bases long and in frame from the first base. V sheds 8 bases and J sheds 1 base, leaving 12 bases between their ends.